This T cell receptor (beta chain) was documented in a study of T cells in Graves' hyperthyroidism and ophthalmopathy (dated by TCRdb to between 2019 and 2020). Turning to the overall study: Peripheral blood samples were taken at initial diagnosis, before any treatment was given. Following sampling, methimazole starting at 30 mg daily was given to hyperthyroidism patients, and high-dose intravenous methylprednisolone was given to ophthalmopathy patients. The 100 or so discovery patients were divided at random into training and test sets in a 7:3 ratio. In addition, the study compared T-cell repertoires in thyroid tissue and in blood from over 5 Graves' hyperthyroidism patients. TCR Vbeta CDR3 sequencing of around 130 peripheral blood samples (fewer than 45 ophthalmopathy, under 80 hyperthyroidism and roughly 17 progressor patients) is reported in the paper. Whether ophthalmopathy could be predicted prospectively was tested in an independent validation cohort made up of about 18 hyperthyroidism patients plus 17 patients who later progressed to ophthalmopathy. To identify TCR V-J signatures that set the groups apart, the researchers used a discovery cohort of 100 patients, made up of 43 with Graves' ophthalmopathy and 57 with stable Graves' hyperthyroidism.

This clonotype occurred many times. Its antigen remains undetermined. No base-level quality is on record; no much larger clone is a single base apart. Hyperthyroidism patients were aged 18 to 65 years and newly diagnosed, with disease duration of less than 2 months. Patients with uncontrolled infections, other autoimmune diseases, pregnancy or lactation were excluded. Clinical symptoms, serum thyroxine and TRAb, thyroid ultrasound, and orbital computed tomography formed the basis for the diagnoses. Blood from progressor patients was drawn when they were first diagnosed with hyperthyroidism, before any ophthalmopathy symptoms appeared. PBMCs were separated from roughly 10 ml of fresh peripheral blood using Ficoll-Paque density gradient centrifugation. Progressor patients were defined as those initially diagnosed with Graves' hyperthyroidism in whom ophthalmopathy developed during follow-up. Total RNA was extracted with Trizol reagent, and quality was checked on an Agilent 2100 Bioanalyzer.

The CDR3 starts with the cysteine, ends with the phenylalanine, and has 15 residues. Only the CDR3 DNA stays, 45 bases, in frame from base 1. CDR1 KGHSH and CDR2 LQKENI are derived from the germline V gene. The junction shows trimming of 1 base on V and 1 base on J, plus 8 bases between the germline ends. Points the paper makes about the study in general: Ophthalmopathy was separated from stable hyperthyroidism by a 13 V-J signature model, with around 90% sensitivity and about 81% specificity obtained in cross-validation and 80%/75% obtained in testing. Sample size was not statistically predetermined, and blinding of investigators to group allocation was not performed. During validation, the model predicted progression to ophthalmopathy a median of approximately 6 months ahead of onset, with around 65% sensitivity and 72% to 85% specificity. Most expanded thyroid clonotypes (frequency above 0.001) were also detected in blood, a finding suggesting that blood repertoires may reflect thyroid immune responses.

TCR beta CDR3 regions were amplified from RNA transcripts. A first-round RT-PCR of the TCR CDR3 used the HTBI primer set with the Qiagen OneStep RT-PCR kit. Libraries were constructed in a second round of multiplex PCR, after which size selection and purification were carried out. Paired-end sequencing of the libraries was performed with 100 bp reads on an Illumina HiSeq2000. As for how the authors treated the data: SOAPnuke was used to process the raw data, throwing out any read that contained adapters or uncalled bases, had a mean Phred below 15, or lacked an exact constant-primer or identifier match. COPE v1.2.5 was used to merge high-quality paired reads, and clonotypes were defined as unique nucleotide sequences. MiTCR v1.1 was used to align the clonotypes against IMGT TRBV, TRBD and TRBJ reference segments. Only V-J combinations with frequency above 0.0001, covering approximately 99% of repertoires, were analysed. The TCS score was defined as the ratio of F50 (clonal expansion) to E x V (chaos), calculated using BLOSUM62-based TCRdist between CDR3 peptides within each V-J. Welch's t-statistics and random forest reduced just over 500 V-J features to fewer than 15, which were used in a naive Bayes classifier (R e1071). TCRdb itself trimmed the public reads at Q25 with fastp, ran MiXCR and retained productive beta chains. All rows with the same CDR3 protein become a single entry with the most common DNA and genes. These V and J calls rely on TCRdb rather than the paper's analysis. The table for this sample lists roughly 400,000 distinct CDR3 sequences; about 15% of them were counted only once. The ten most abundant clones make up 25% to 35% of the sample.

This chain joins TRBV18 to TRBJ2-4; TRBD1 is a weak D gene call, 5 bases matching. The sequenced sample was blood. This clonotype was obtained from a woman younger than 35 with Graves' hyperthyroidism that later progressed to Graves' ophthalmopathy. DNA sequence: TGTGCCAGCTCACCACTGTCAGGGGCCAAAAACATTCAGTACTTC. Its protein product is CASSPLSGAKNIQYF.